The next 3 T cell receptor beta chains were all read from a single sample in a study of blood T cell repertoires in COVID-19 (TCRdb year 2020). The library was produced with the immunoSEQ multiplex PCR assay. TCRdb retrieved this table from immuneACCESS and kept in-frame rearrangements only. Not all clones are present; in checked studies, unresolved V genes account for under half, and no reason is known for the remainder. In all, the sample holds 55,000 to 75,000 clones, and 75% to 90% of those were seen once. Roughly 8.5% of the sample lies in the top ten. The material sequenced was peripheral blood. These TCRs come from a middle-aged man with active COVID-19.

The rearrangement uses TRBV19 and TRBJ1-4; 7 nucleotides match TRBD1. The V gene end was trimmed by 7 bases and the J gene end by 8 bases; junction bases not matched to a gene: 22. Germline V gene data show CDR1 as LNHDA and CDR2 as SQIVND (reference sequence). The CDR3 contains 18 residues. CDR3 residues: CASTRRGQGGGEREKLFF. The CDR3 DNA sequence: TGTGCCAGTACGAGAAGGGGGCAGGGAGGCGGTGAGAGAGAAAAACTGTTTTTT.

The CDR3 coding sequence is TGTGCCAGTAGCCCCGGGACAGCCGAGCAGTACTTC. Protein sequence: CASSPGTAEQYF. The chain recombines TRBV19 with TRBJ2-7; 7 bases fit TRBD1. The CDR3 runs to 12 residues. Germline V gene data show CDR1 as LNHDA and CDR2 as SQIVND (reference sequence). Unmatched junction bases numbered 5, after V lost 6 bases and J lost 6 bases.

This chain connects TRBV27 to TRBJ2-1, with 12 nucleotides matching TRBD2. Trimming removed 4 bases from V and 0 bases from J; junction bases left unmatched: 4. Germline V gene data show CDR1 as MNHEY and CDR2 as SMNVEV (reference sequence). The CDR3 length is 17 residues. CDR3 amino acids: CASSSLAGGSSYNEQFF. In nucleotides, the CDR3 is TGTGCCAGCAGTTCCCTAGCGGGAGGGAGCTCCTACAATGAGCAGTTCTTC.